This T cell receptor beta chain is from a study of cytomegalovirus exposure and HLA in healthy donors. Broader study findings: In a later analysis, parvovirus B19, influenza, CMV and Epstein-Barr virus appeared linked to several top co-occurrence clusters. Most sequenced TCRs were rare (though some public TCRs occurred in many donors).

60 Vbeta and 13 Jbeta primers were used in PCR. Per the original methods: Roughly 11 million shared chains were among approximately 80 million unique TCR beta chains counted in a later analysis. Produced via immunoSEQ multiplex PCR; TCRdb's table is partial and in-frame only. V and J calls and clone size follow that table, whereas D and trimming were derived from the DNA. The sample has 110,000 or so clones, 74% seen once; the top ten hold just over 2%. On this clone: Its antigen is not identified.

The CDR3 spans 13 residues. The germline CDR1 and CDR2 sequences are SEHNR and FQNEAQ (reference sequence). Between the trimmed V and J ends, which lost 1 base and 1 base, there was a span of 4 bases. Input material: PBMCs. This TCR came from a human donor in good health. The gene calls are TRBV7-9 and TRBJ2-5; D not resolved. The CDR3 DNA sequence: TGTGCCAGCAGCTTAGACTTCCAAGAGACCCAGTACTTC. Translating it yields CASSLDFQETQYF. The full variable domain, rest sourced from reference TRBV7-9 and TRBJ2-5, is DTGVSQNPRHKITKRGQNVTFRCDPISEHNRLYWYRQTLGQGPEFLTYFQNEAQLEKSRLLSDRFSAERPKGSFSTLEIQRTEQGDSAMYLCASSLDFQETQYFGPGTRLLVL.